This TCR beta chain was captured in a study of human T cells and chemical hapten exposure (dated by TCRdb to the early 2020s). With respect to the entire study: For sensitization, 2% DPC in acetone was applied to a roughly 2 cm by roughly 2 cm area of upper inner arm skin. Throughout the roughly 25-week study period, patients were also given weekly therapeutic DPC doses on the scalp. Patch tests used Finn chambers with 0.01% DPC on the upper back, scored after 6 days by International Contact Dermatitis Research Group standards. The patient cohort, mostly female, included alopecia areata with under or over 50% scalp involvement, alopecia totalis and alopecia universalis. Libraries were pooled for sequencing, and variation in per-sample TCR yields was attributed mainly to small differences in library volumes within the pool. Peripheral blood TCR repertoire changes were tracked in vivo in alopecia patients during primary and secondary sensitization to the hapten diphenylcyclopropenone (DPC). Blood was sampled from patients pre-sensitization (week 0) and at 2, 6 and about 24 weeks after DPC sensitization. Twenty-nine alopecia patients gave blood for TCR sequencing at one to four time points (pre-sensitization, 2, 6 and 24 weeks). General study outcomes and caveats: Because all patients had alopecia, a presumed autoimmune disease, the immune response of the patients might differ from that of healthy individuals. Patch test score was positively correlated with the number of PT1 expanded TCRs, with significance at thresholds 8, 16 and 32 but not at 4. After repeated subsampling, changes were observed in the strength of the expansion versus patch-test correlation and in the threshold at which the correlation became significant. DPC sensitization did not change the number of TCRs with a frequency above 1 in 1000, and there was no evidence of changes in global repertoire structure. Significantly more large CDR3 similarity clusters were formed by expanded TCRs than by pre-sensitization or healthy control sets, consistent with antigen-driven responses.

In light of the paper, this sample's time point label describes: patch test 3, about 24 weeks after DPC sensitization. This sample's treatment or condition label indicates: therapeutic diphenylcyclopropenone sensitization with weekly scalp DPC. At every patch-test visit, the blood draw took place before the patch test was put on. Patients were considered eligible if aged 18 to 70, diagnosed with alopecia and deemed suitable for DPC therapy, and patients were excluded if pregnant. Total RNA was extracted from unfractionated whole blood collected in Tempus Blood RNA tubes. This clonotype was seen a handful of times. Its recognized antigen is unknown. No quality values exist for individual bases; no much larger clone is one base distant. The protocol used for the library was RACE. TCRdb lists the instrument as NextSeq 500. During library preparation, unique molecular identifiers were attached to individual cDNA molecules so that TCRs could be counted quantitatively and reproducibly. From each blood RNA sample, both TCR alpha and TCR beta chains were sequenced. On the study's bioinformatics: The median number of TCRs per sample was over 85,000, ranging from about 20,000 to 750,000. The Decombinator software suite was used to annotate V, J and CDR3 in the TCR reads. To make PS versus PT1 abundance plots, every sample was subsampled to the same number of TCRs (28,000). Expanded TCRs were defined as absent before sensitization and observed at least eight times at the 2-week time point. TCRdb took the public reads, trimmed them with fastp at Q25, ran MiXCR for clone calling and kept in-frame beta chains. Entries are consolidated by CDR3 protein sequence, retaining the most common genes and DNA. Here the V and J calls rest on TCRdb's processing, not on the authors' analysis. This sample has 150,000 to 200,000 distinct CDR3 sequences in its table, and about a quarter of those were observed once. About 2% of the sample is held by the ten biggest clonotypes.

This receptor was taken from a woman under 30 with alopecia areata. Some clones in this sample may be carry-over from other donors' samples. The specimen was whole blood, collected in connection with sensitization to the hapten diphenylcyclopropenone (DPC).

The DNA sequence follows: TGTGCCAGCAGCCACGGGGTAACCGGGGAGCTGTTTTTT. The translation is CASSHGVTGELFF. The rearrangement joined TRBV14 to TRBJ2-2; D gene: possibly TRBD2, on 5 matching bases. CDR1 and CDR2, per the germline V gene, are SGHDN and FVKESK. From its cysteine to its phenylalanine, the CDR3 spans 13 amino acids. Just the 39-base CDR3 DNA is kept, in frame starting at base 1. V and J are truncated by 3 bases and 5 bases respectively, leaving an intervening sequence of 7 bases.